The 15 T cell receptor beta chains listed next were all sequenced from one sample in a study of blood T cell repertoires in COVID-19. This table comes from immunoSEQ multiplex PCR, and its TCRdb copy is limited to in-frame clones, with some not included. The table has about 150,000 clones, roughly 78% seen once. The sequencing input was peripheral blood. These receptors originate from a human donor with acute or convalescent COVID-19. The donor label of this sample is uncertain.

Details on this clone: This may be a read error, as it is one base from a much larger clone. The genes are TRBV18 and TRBJ1-5; D is possibly TRBD1 (6 bases). This CDR3 spans 13 amino acids. Trimming stripped 3 bases from V and 5 bases from J, with 8 bases between. Germline CDR1 KGHSH, CDR2 LQKENI. CDR3 nucleotide sequence: TGTGCCAGCTCACCCGACAGGCATCAGCCCCAGCATTTT. It codes for CASSPDRHQPQHF.

CDR3 loop: CASDSSEGGELFF. CDR3 DNA: TGTGCTAGTGATTCTAGCGAGGGCGGGGAGCTGTTTTTT. V usage is TRBV12-5 and J usage is TRBJ2-2; D is possibly TRBD2 (6 bases). The germline gives CDR1 LGHNT, CDR2 FRNRAP. V was clipped by 7 bases and J by 7 bases, with 13 bases between them. This CDR3 contains 13 residues. Complete variable domain (other parts from reference TRBV12-5 and TRBJ2-2): DARVTQTPRHKVTEMGQEVTMRCQPILGHNTVFWYRQTMMQGLELLAYFRNRAPLDDSGMPKDRFSAEMPDATLATLKIQPSEPRDSAVYFCASDSSEGGELFFGEGSRLTVL.

This clone was observed a handful of times. The chain employs TRBV6-1 and TRBJ2-7; 7 bases match TRBD2. The J segment lost 6 bases and the V segment lost 3 bases, leaving 8 bases of the junction unmatched. The length of the CDR3 is 14 residues. Germline CDR1 MNHNS, CDR2 SASEGT. CDR3 bases: TGTGCCAGCAGTGACGGCGGGGGACGGCTCGAGCAGTACTTC. This sequence encodes CASSDGGGRLEQYF.

The chain is built from TRBV5-1 and TRBJ1-1; D possibly corresponds to TRBD1 (5 bases). V lost 1 base and J lost 4, with 14 bases in between. CDR3 length: 15 residues. CDR1 and CDR2 from the germline V gene are SGHRS and YFSETQ. The CDR3 coding sequence is TGCGCCAGCAGCTTGACCCCGGGGGGAAGCACTGAAGCTTTCTTT. This codes for CASSLTPGGSTEAFF. Looking up the rest from reference TRBV5-1 and TRBJ1-1 gives the full variable domain: KAGVTQTPRYLIKTRGQQVTLSCSPISGHRSVSWYQQTPGQGLQFLFEYFSETQRNKGNFPGRFSGRQFSNSRSEMNVSTLELGDSALYLCASSLTPGGSTEAFFGQGTRLTVV.

The V gene is TRBV10-3, the J gene TRBJ1-1; TRBD1 is a possible D gene (5 bases). The CDR3 length is 15 residues. V lost 6 bases and J lost 2, with 16 bases in between. Germline V gene lookup returns CDR1 ENHRY and CDR2 SYGVKD. CDR3 sequence: CAIRGKSGGNTEAFF. The CDR3, as DNA: TGTGCCATCAGAGGCAAATCGGGGGGAAACACTGAAGCTTTCTTT.

The chain employs TRBV5-1 and TRBJ1-4; D not resolved. The CDR3 totals 16 residues. V gave up 2 bases and J gave up 4 bases, with 15 bases separating them. Germline-derived CDR1 and CDR2 are SGHRS and YFSETQ. CDR3 amino acids: CASSFNTGGSNEKLFF. CDR3 nucleotides: TGCGCCAGCAGCTTTAACACTGGAGGAAGTAATGAAAAACTGTTTTTT. The full variable domain, its missing parts supplied by reference TRBV5-1 and TRBJ1-4, is KAGVTQTPRYLIKTRGQQVTLSCSPISGHRSVSWYQQTPGQGLQFLFEYFSETQRNKGNFPGRFSGRQFSNSRSEMNVSTLELGDSALYLCASSFNTGGSNEKLFFGSGTQLSVL.

A remark on this clone: Other nucleotide sequences from this sample produce the same CDR3. The gene calls are TRBV30 and TRBJ1-1; the D gene is possibly TRBD1 (6 bases). The CDR3 extends over 13 amino acids. Germline loops: CDR1 GTSNPN, CDR2 SVGIG (reference sequence). V was pared by 3 bases and J by 0 bases, with 8 bases between. CDR3: CAWRGQLNTEAFF. The CDR3 DNA follows: TGTGCCTGGAGGGGACAATTGAACACTGAAGCTTTCTTT.

This clone was seen a few times. The chain is built from TRBV19 and TRBJ1-4; the match to TRBD1 covers 11 bases. The CDR3 contains 14 residues. Germline trimming cut 8 bases from V and 6 bases from J; bases unmatched to any gene: 5. Germline values: CDR1 LNHDA, CDR2 SQIVND (reference sequence). CDR3 bases: TGTGCCAGTGGGGACAGGGGGGGCGATGAAAAACTGTTTTTT. Its translation is CASGDRGGDEKLFF.

This chain connects TRBV7-3 to TRBJ1-2, with 10 bases aligning to TRBD1. This CDR3 is 14 amino acids long. Trimming removed 5 bases from V and 8 bases from J; junction bases left unmatched: 8. Germline CDR1 and CDR2: SGHTA and FQGTGA. The CDR3, as DNA: TGTGCCAGCAGCCCGACAGGGGGCGCCCAAGGCTACACCTTC. Its translation: CASSPTGGAQGYTF.

The chain combines TRBV2 with TRBJ1-4, with TRBD1 matching over 9 bases. From germline, CDR1 is SNHLY and CDR2 FYNNEI. The CDR3 runs 14 residues. V lost 7 bases and J lost 5; bases outside the gene matches: 5. The CDR3 loop is CASTRDRENEKLFF. CDR3 coding DNA: TGTGCCAGCACCAGGGACAGGGAGAATGAAAAACTGTTTTTT.

V usage is TRBV10-3 and J usage is TRBJ2-3; 7 positions agree with TRBD1. Germline CDR1 is ENHRY and CDR2 is SYGVKD. V was clipped by 10 bases and J by 1 base; unmatched bases: 11. CDR3 length equals 15 residues. CDR3 in amino acids: CATETQGLGTDTQYF. DNA for the CDR3: TGTGCCACCGAAACACAGGGGTTGGGCACAGATACGCAGTATTTT.

J is TRBJ2-5 and V is TRBV5-5, with a weak D call TRBD1 (5 bases). Germline V gene data show CDR1 as SGHKS and CDR2 as YYEKEE (reference sequence). V was pared by 6 bases and J by 2 bases, with 14 bases between. The CDR3 runs to 14 residues. CDR3 coding DNA: TGTGCCAGCACGGACAATCGAAAACAAGAGACCCAGTACTTC. It translates to CASTDNRKQETQYF.

This rearrangement joins TRBV7-2 to TRBJ2-3, with 8 bases matching TRBD2. Per the germline V gene, CDR1 is SGHTA and CDR2 is FQGNSA. The CDR3 is 16 residues long. V shed 7 bases, J shed 9 bases, and the junction held 18 bases outside the gene matches. In DNA form, the CDR3 reads TGTGCCAGCACCTCTCCAGTGGGGACTAGAGCACCCACGCAGTATTTT. Translation gives CASTSPVGTRAPTQYF.

In DNA form, the CDR3 reads TGTGCCATCGGGGAGGGACAGGGGATGAACACTGAAGCTTTCTTT. Protein sequence: CAIGEGQGMNTEAFF. The rearrangement links TRBV10-3 to TRBJ1-1; 10 bases map to TRBD1. This CDR3 spans 15 amino acids. After removal of 8 bases from V and 0 bases from J, the junction contained 6 bases not matched to a gene. Germline CDR1 and CDR2: ENHRY and SYGVKD.

The rearrangement uses TRBV7-3 and TRBJ1-1, with D possibly TRBD1 on 6 matching bases. The CDR3 runs 16 residues. V dropped 4 bases and J dropped 4 bases, with 19 bases sitting between them. Germline V gives CDR1 SGHTA, CDR2 FQGTGA. The CDR3 DNA follows: TGTGCCAGCAGCTCAGTCGGGGGGCAGGTTCGCACTGAAGCTTTCTTT. The encoded protein is CASSSVGGQVRTEAFF.